These T cell receptor beta chains were read from a single sample in a study of cytomegalovirus exposure and HLA in healthy donors. The protocol was immunoSEQ multiplex PCR, while the TCRdb copy is restricted to in-frame clones and leaves out a portion. The sample has 150,000 to 200,000 clones; 60% to 80% are singletons. Material for sequencing was PBMCs. The receptors come from a man aged 45-65 years in good health and CMV-seropositive. Each CDR3 is given with its conserved first and last residue. The D gene is left open where the match is weak. Clone size is stated in some rows and not others, as once, few, many or a class when expanded.

d_gene,j_gene,v_gene,abundance,CDR3nt,CDR3aa
.,TRBJ1-5,TRBV19,.,TGTGCCAGCACCACAGGGTTCCGCAATCAGCCCCAGCATTTT,CASTTGFRNQPQHF
.,TRBJ2-1,TRBV30,.,TGTGCCTGGAATGTCGTCACTAGGGACAATGAGCAGTTCTTC,CAWNVVTRDNEQFF
.,TRBJ1-1,TRBV4-2,few,TGTGCCAGCAGCCTTACAACAGGCAACAAAGCTTTCTTT,CASSLTTGNKAFF
TRBD1,TRBJ2-7,TRBV7-6,.,TGTGCCAGCAGCTTAAAGGGGACAGGGGACGGGGACTACGAGCAGTACTTC,CASSLKGTGDGDYEQYF
.,TRBJ2-5,TRBV30,.,TGTGCCTGGAGTGTAGGAGGGGGCGGGGAGACCCAGTACTTC,CAWSVGGGGETQYF
TRBD1,TRBJ2-3,TRBV5-5,few,TGTGCCAGCAGCCCGCAGGGGGCCGGGGGCACAGATACGCAGTATTTT,CASSPQGAGGTDTQYF
.,TRBJ1-2,TRBV4-1,.,TGCGCCAGCAGCCAAGAAAGGGGGTCCGGTGGCTACACCTTC,CASSQERGSGGYTF
.,TRBJ1-2,TRBV5-1,.,TGCGCCAGCAGCTTAGCGCCAGGGATAAACTATGGCTACACCTTC,CASSLAPGINYGYTF
.,TRBJ1-2,TRBV4-3,few,TGCGCCAGCAGCCAAGATTTTCTGCCCGGGACTTCCTATGGCTACACCTTC,CASSQDFLPGTSYGYTF
.,TRBJ2-2,TRBV10-3,.,TGTGCCATCAGCGCGGGCCCAACGAACACCGGGGAGCTGTTTTTT,CAISAGPTNTGELFF
TRBD2,TRBJ2-5,TRBV5-6,.,TGTGCCAGCAGCTCCAGGACTAGCGGGGGCCGACAAGAGTACTTC,CASSSRTSGGRQEYF
.,TRBJ2-5,TRBV4-3,.,TGCGCCAGCAGCCAAGACAGTTGGACAAGTGCTACCCAGTACTTC,CASSQDSWTSATQYF
TRBD2,TRBJ2-7,TRBV2,few,TGTGCCAGCAGCTTCACAGCGGGAGAGCAGTACTTC,CASSFTAGEQYF
.,TRBJ1-5,TRBV6-1,.,TGTGCCAGCAGTGAAGTTGGAGACAGAAATCAGCCCCAGCATTTT,CASSEVGDRNQPQHF
TRBD1,TRBJ1-6,TRBV19,.,TGTGCCAGTAGTGCCCGGGACAGGGGCACGTCACCCCTCCACTTT,CASSARDRGTSPLHF
.,TRBJ1-6,TRBV9,.,TGTGCCAGCAGCGTAACCCCCGGGGGAGGCTATAATTCACCCCTCCACTTT,CASSVTPGGGYNSPLHF
.,TRBJ1-4,TRBV13,.,TGTGCCAGCAGCGCGATAAATGAAAAACTGTTTTTT,CASSAINEKLFF
TRBD1,TRBJ1-2,TRBV7-2,.,TGTGCCAGCAGCTTGGGACAGGCTAACTATGGCTACACCTTC,CASSLGQANYGYTF
TRBD2,TRBJ2-1,TRBV27,.,TGTGCCAGCACCCCGTTAGCGGGGGGAAAGTACAATGAGCAGTTCTTC,CASTPLAGGKYNEQFF
TRBD2,TRBJ2-1,TRBV4-2,.,TGTGCCAGCAGCCAAGGTCTAGCGGGGTACAATGAGCAGTTCTTC,CASSQGLAGYNEQFF
TRBD2,TRBJ2-1,TRBV29-1,.,TGCAGCGTTAGGCGACTAGCGGGGGCAGACAATGAGCAGTTCTTC,CSVRRLAGADNEQFF
TRBD2,TRBJ2-3,TRBV5-1,.,TGCGCCAGCAGCTTGGACGGGGGGGGACACTCGGATACGCAGTATTTT,CASSLDGGGHSDTQYF
TRBD1,TRBJ1-1,TRBV7-3,.,TGTGCCAGCAGCACGGGACAGGTGGGGACTGAAGCTTTCTTT,CASSTGQVGTEAFF
TRBD1,TRBJ2-3,TRBV6-1,.,TGTGCCAGCAGTGAAGGAGACAGGGGTGATGGAGATACGCAGTATTTT,CASSEGDRGDGDTQYF
TRBD1,TRBJ2-5,TRBV2,.,TGTGCCAGCAGTACGCGGCTTCTGGACAGGGTACAAGAGACCCAGTACTTC,CASSTRLLDRVQETQYF
TRBD1,TRBJ1-3,TRBV10-3,.,TGTGCCATCAGGAAGGGACAGGGGGTGTATAGAAACACCATATATTTT,CAIRKGQGVYRNTIYF
.,TRBJ2-5,TRBV5-1,few,TGCGCCAGCAGCTTGGCCAACAGGGAGGAGACCCAGTACTTC,CASSLANREETQYF
TRBD1,TRBJ1-2,TRBV7-9,.,TGTGCCAGCAGCCCAGACAGGGCATTCTTTCTCACTAACTATGGCTACACCTTC,CASSPDRAFFLTNYGYTF
TRBD1,TRBJ1-2,TRBV5-5,.,TGTGCCAGCAGCTTGGCGGGACAGTCCTATGGCTACACCTTC,CASSLAGQSYGYTF
TRBD1,TRBJ2-1,TRBV4-3,.,TGCGCCAGCAGCCAGGGACAGAGCACCTACAATGAGCAGTTCTTC,CASSQGQSTYNEQFF
.,TRBJ1-3,TRBV7-8,.,TGTGCCAGCAGCTTAGCCCGGGAAAACACCATATATTTT,CASSLARENTIYF
.,TRBJ2-1,TRBV5-1,.,TGCGCCAGCAGCTTGGGGAGCCCAAGGGAGCAGTTCTTC,CASSLGSPREQFF
TRBD1,TRBJ1-5,TRBV7-2,.,TGTGCCAGCAGCTTAGGACGAGGACAGGGCGGAGCGGGTGGACAGCCCCAGCATTTT,CASSLGRGQGGAGGQPQHF
.,TRBJ2-1,TRBV6-1,once,TGTGCCAGCAGTCCCTCACAGGTCAATGAGCAGTTCTTC,CASSPSQVNEQFF
.,TRBJ2-7,TRBV4-2,.,TGTGCCAGCAGCCCCGCCGGCAGGGCGAAAAGGAACGAGCAGTACTTC,CASSPAGRAKRNEQYF
.,TRBJ1-5,TRBV5-1,.,TGCGCCAGCAGCCTCGATCCAGGCAGTGGGGGGTCCACGGCCCAGCATTTT,CASSLDPGSGGSTAQHF
TRBD2,TRBJ2-4,TRBV7-8,few,TGTGCCAGCCAAGGGAGGTGGCTAGCGGGGAGCAAAAACATTCAGTACTTC,CASQGRWLAGSKNIQYF